This entry is about one TCR beta chain. The CDR3 length is 15 residues. Looked up from germline, CDR1 is SGDLS and CDR2 is YYNGEE. Trimming pared 3 bases from V and 2 bases from J, leaving 14 bases between. Recovered status in Cohort 3 required two negative PCRs, clearance, or symptom resolution. This entry is derived from a study of blood T cell repertoires in COVID-19. Study overall: Italy, Spain and the United States were the sources of the convalescent and acute COVID-19 samples.

Measured with immunoSEQ multiplex PCR; TCRdb has only the in-frame clones, and not every one. This sample has a few hundred thousand clones, with roughly nine tenths found just once. V usage is TRBV9 and J usage is TRBJ1-2; D may be TRBD1 (6 bases). The sample was PBMCs or T cells enriched from blood (not recorded which). This TCR came from a woman between 50 and 59 years old who had recovered from COVID-19. CDR3 sequence reads: CASSAQTGLNYGYTF. CDR3 bases: TGTGCCAGCAGCGCCCAGACAGGACTGAACTATGGCTACACCTTC.